This T cell receptor beta chain stems from a study of cytomegalovirus exposure and HLA in healthy donors. Notes on the study in general: Apart from CMV serostatus, no immune exposure information was available. Cytomegalovirus association was assigned to 170 or so TCR beta chains. Some V segments (TRBV6-2 and TRBV6-3 among them) were excluded as indistinguishable.

As to this clone: Its antigen is currently unknown.

The CDR3 totals 15 residues. Germline values: CDR1 MDHEN, CDR2 SYDVKM. The ends were cut back, 4 bases at V and 4 bases at J, with 14 bases in the middle. Among the donors, all were healthy bone marrow donors. Primers included in the PCR were 60 Vbeta and 13 Jbeta primers. The assay was immunoSEQ multiplex PCR, and TCRdb's table has in-frame clones only and misses some. Counted here are some 160,000 clones, about a tenth occurring once; the ten biggest clones make up less than 2%. The source is a male donor in good health and CMV-seronegative. Sequencing was performed on PBMCs. This rearrangement joins TRBV28 to TRBJ1-3, with D uncertain. CDR3 sequence: CASSSPAQFGNTIYF. CDR3 DNA: TGTGCCAGCAGTTCCCCTGCCCAGTTCGGAAACACCATATATTTT.